Each of the 12 T cell receptor beta chains below was sequenced from the same sample in a study of identical twins. Using its own MiXCR run on the 5' RACE reads, TCRdb lists one record per CDR3 protein. This sample carries around 140,000 distinct CDR3 sequences, roughly 3.2% of them seen once, and the ten largest clones take 7% to 10%. The sample taken for sequencing was memory T cells sorted from blood. The receptor source for this set is a man aged 18 to 30 in good health.

Many counts were recorded for this clonotype. This rearrangement joins TRBV7-8 to TRBJ2-3; 9 positions match TRBD2. This CDR3 has 15 residues. Germline CDR1 is SGHVS and CDR2 is FQNEAQ. Unmatched junction bases numbered 2, after V lost 3 bases and J lost 1 base. The CDR3 bases are TGTGCCAGCAGCTTGCGGACTAGCGGCACAGATACGCAGTATTTT. The encoded protein is CASSLRTSGTDTQYF.

In its sample, this clonotype was seen many times. This chain uses TRBV28 with TRBJ2-3, with D tentatively TRBD1 (6 bases). Germline V lookup: CDR1 MDHEN, CDR2 SYDVKM. With 5 bases removed from V and 2 bases from J, the gap between germline ends came to 14 bases. CDR3 length: 15 amino acids. CDR3 bases: TGTGCCAGCAGTCTTCAGACAGGACACACAGATACGCAGTATTTT. It yields the protein CASSLQTGHTDTQYF.

This clonotype showed up many times. This chain connects TRBV20-1 to TRBJ1-1; D is undetermined. V was clipped by 1 base and J by 0 bases, with 12 bases between them. CDR3 size: 15 residues. Germline V CDR1 and CDR2: DFQATT, SNEGSKA (reference sequence). The DNA for the CDR3 is TGCAGTGCTAGAGCTTTACGGCCGATGAACACTGAAGCTTTCTTT. This sequence encodes CSARALRPMNTEAFF.

Ten or more counts support this clonotype. The rearrangement links TRBV3-1 to TRBJ1-2, with unresolved D. Germline V gene lookup returns CDR1 LGHDT and CDR2 YNNKEL (reference sequence). Trimming took 5 bases from V and 2 from J, leaving 9 bases between them. The CDR3 runs to 13 residues. The CDR3 loop is CASSGPGNYGYTF. CDR3 bases: TGTGCCAGCAGCGGCCCAGGAAACTATGGCTACACCTTC.

Ten or more counts support this clonotype. The DNA of the CDR3 is TGTGCCAGCAGCTCCACAGGGGGCTGGGGAAACACCATATATTTT. Amino acid sequence: CASSSTGGWGNTIYF. The chain combines TRBV7-2 with TRBJ1-3; 9 bases line up with TRBD1. The J segment lost 4 bases and the V segment lost 4 bases, leaving 5 bases of the junction unmatched. The germline gives CDR1 SGHTA, CDR2 FQGNSA. The length of the CDR3 is 15 residues.

The sample holds many counts of this clonotype. The rearrangement uses TRBV6-4 and TRBJ2-1, with 8 bases identical to TRBD2. This CDR3 region has 19 residues. CDR1 MRHNA and CDR2 SNTAGT come from the germline V gene. With V trimmed by 10 bases and J by 4 bases, 24 bases remained unmatched. This CDR3 reads CATIRGDLPGGPGYNEQFF. The CDR3 coding sequence is TGTGCCACCATAAGGGGGGATCTTCCGGGAGGGCCGGGGTACAATGAGCAGTTCTTC.

This clonotype has ten or more counts. The rearrangement joins TRBV7-2 to TRBJ2-5, with D tentatively TRBD1 (6 bases). This CDR3 is 14 amino acids long. The V gene lost 0 bases and the J gene lost 13 bases, with 18 bases spanning the gap. From germline, CDR1 is SGHTA and CDR2 FQGNSA. The CDR3 protein is CASSLAMFSGTTYF. In DNA, the CDR3 is TGTGCCAGCAGCTTAGCGATGTTTTCCGGGACAACGTACTTC.

This clonotype was seen at least ten times. The V gene is TRBV4-3, the J gene TRBJ2-3; TRBD1 aligns across 8 bases. Germline CDR1 is LGHNA and CDR2 is YSLEER. J was trimmed by 4 bases and V by 0 bases; bases with no gene match: 9. CDR3 length: 17 residues. The CDR3: CASSQDEGTGVSDTQYF. CDR3 nucleotide sequence: TGCGCCAGCAGCCAAGACGAAGGGACAGGCGTCTCAGATACGCAGTATTTT.

This clonotype has ten or more counts. The chain combines TRBV7-2 with TRBJ1-4, with 9 bases lining up with TRBD1. CDR3 length equals 14 residues. Per the germline V gene, CDR1 is SGHTA and CDR2 is FQGNSA. Trimming cost V 5 bases and J 8 bases; bases outside gene matches: 6. The CDR3 sequence: CASSMAGTGEKLFF. The CDR3, as DNA: TGTGCCAGCAGCATGGCCGGGACAGGGGAAAAACTGTTTTTT.

As for this clonotype: It may be a read error: a sequence one base away is much more abundant. This CDR3 reads CASTLKDRAHEQYF. CDR3 in DNA: TGTGCCAGCACCCTTAAGGACAGGGCCCACGAGCAGTACTTC. This chain links TRBV7-9 with TRBJ2-7, with TRBD1 matching 8 bases. The germline CDR1 and CDR2 sequences are SEHNR and FQNEAQ (reference sequence). Trimming cost V 7 bases and J 5 bases; bases outside gene matches: 10. The CDR3 has 14 amino acids. Full variable domain (outside the CDR3, taken from reference TRBV7-9 and TRBJ2-7): DTGVSQNPRHKITKRGQNVTFRCDPISEHNRLYWYRQTLGQGPEFLTYFQNEAQLEKSRLLSDRFSAERPKGSFSTLEIQRTEQGDSAMYLCASTLKDRAHEQYFGPGTRLTVT.

This clonotype was seen many times. This chain connects TRBV4-1 to TRBJ2-1; no definite D call. Per the germline V gene, CDR1 is MGHRA and CDR2 is YSYEKL. The CDR3 spans 18 residues. V was pared by 1 base and J by 4 bases, with 20 bases between. CDR3 bases: TGCGCCAGCAGCCAAGCGGACCTTTTACTACTCGCTTACAATGAGCAGTTCTTC. Translating it yields CASSQADLLLLAYNEQFF.

This clonotype was observed a handful of times. The chain joins TRBV6-1 to TRBJ1-4; TRBD1 matches 9 bases. The V segment lost 3 bases and the J segment 5 bases; nucleotides outside the gene matches: 7. Per germline, CDR1 MNHNS and CDR2 SASEGT. There are 16 residues in the CDR3. As DNA, the CDR3 is TGTGCCAGCAGTGACCAAGGACAGGGGAGGAATGAAAAACTGTTTTTT. As protein: CASSDQGQGRNEKLFF.